This T cell receptor (beta chain) derives from a study of OX40 agonist ivuxolimab in advanced cancers. Points from the study as a whole: CD8+ T cells were the subset that, on average, had more expanded clones than CD4+.

Germline loops: CDR1 LNHDA, CDR2 SQIVND (reference sequence). The V end was cut by 6 bases, the J end by 1 base, with 12 bases between. CDR3 size: 14 residues. This clone appeared a few times. The antigen is not known. Libraries were prepared by immunoSEQ multiplex PCR; TCRdb keeps only in-frame clonotypes and omits some of them. This table has 9,500 to 15,000 clones, around 83% appearing once. Material: CD4+ or CD8+ T cells sorted from blood, obtained in a trial of the OX40 agonist ivuxolimab. This chain links TRBV19 with TRBJ1-1; D unresolved. The sequence derives from an adult with an advanced solid tumor such as melanoma, head and neck, liver or kidney cancer. The DNA for the CDR3 is TGTGCCAGTAGCCCAGCGTACTCGAACACTGAAGCTTTCTTT. Encoded protein: CASSPAYSNTEAFF.